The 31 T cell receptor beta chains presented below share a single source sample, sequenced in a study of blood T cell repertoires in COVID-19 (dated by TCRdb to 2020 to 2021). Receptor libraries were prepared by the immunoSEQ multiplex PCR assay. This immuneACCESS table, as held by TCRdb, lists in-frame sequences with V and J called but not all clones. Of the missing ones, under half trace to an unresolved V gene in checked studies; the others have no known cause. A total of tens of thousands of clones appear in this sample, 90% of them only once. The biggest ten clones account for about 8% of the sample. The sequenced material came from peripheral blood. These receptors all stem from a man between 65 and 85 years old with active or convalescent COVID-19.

In DNA, the CDR3 is TGTGCCAGCAGCTTAGACAGGGGTAATGAGCAGTTCTTC. It codes for CASSLDRGNEQFF. V gene TRBV7-6 combines with J gene TRBJ2-1, with 7 bases matching TRBD1. The CDR3 has 13 residues. Losses at the gene ends were 1 base for V and 7 bases for J; bases not matched to a gene: 1. Looked up from germline, CDR1 is SGHVS and CDR2 is FNYEAQ. Looking up the rest from reference TRBV7-6 and TRBJ2-1 gives the full variable domain: GAGVSQSPRYKVTKRGQDVALRCDPISGHVSLYWYRQALGQGPEFLTYFNYEAQQDKSGLPNDRFSAERPEGSISTLTIQRTEQRDSAMYRCASSLDRGNEQFFGPGTRLTVL.

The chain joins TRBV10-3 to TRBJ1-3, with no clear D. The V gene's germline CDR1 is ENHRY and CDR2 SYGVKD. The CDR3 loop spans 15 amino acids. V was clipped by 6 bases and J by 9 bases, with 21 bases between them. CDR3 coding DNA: TGTGCCATCAGCAGGATACCCAGCGAAGCGGGCACCATATATTTT. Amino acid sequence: CAISRIPSEAGTIYF.

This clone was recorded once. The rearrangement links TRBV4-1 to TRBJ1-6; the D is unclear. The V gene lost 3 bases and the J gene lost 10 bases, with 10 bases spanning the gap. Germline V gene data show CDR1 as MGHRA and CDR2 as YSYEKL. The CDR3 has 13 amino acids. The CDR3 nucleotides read TGCGCCAGCAGCCAGCGACACGAGTCACCCCTCCACTTT. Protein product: CASSQRHESPLHF.

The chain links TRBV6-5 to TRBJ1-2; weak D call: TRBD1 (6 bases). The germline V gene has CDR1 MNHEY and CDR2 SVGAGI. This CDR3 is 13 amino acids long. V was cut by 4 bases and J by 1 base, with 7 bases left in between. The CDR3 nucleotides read TGTGCCAGCAGTTCACAGGGTAACTATGGCTACACCTTC. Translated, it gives CASSSQGNYGYTF.

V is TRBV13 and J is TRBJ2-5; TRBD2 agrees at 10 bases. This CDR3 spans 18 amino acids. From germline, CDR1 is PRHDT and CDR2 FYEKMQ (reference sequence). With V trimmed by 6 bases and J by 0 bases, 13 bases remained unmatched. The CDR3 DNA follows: TGTGCCAGCAGACACTATCTAGCGGGAGAAGCGAACCAAGAGACCCAGTACTTC. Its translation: CASRHYLAGEANQETQYF.

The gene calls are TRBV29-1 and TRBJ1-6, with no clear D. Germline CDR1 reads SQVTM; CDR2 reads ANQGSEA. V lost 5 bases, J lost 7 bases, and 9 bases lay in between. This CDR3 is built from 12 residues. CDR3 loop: CSVLFGNSPLHF. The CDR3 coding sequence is TGCAGCGTTCTTTTCGGGAATTCACCCCTCCACTTT.

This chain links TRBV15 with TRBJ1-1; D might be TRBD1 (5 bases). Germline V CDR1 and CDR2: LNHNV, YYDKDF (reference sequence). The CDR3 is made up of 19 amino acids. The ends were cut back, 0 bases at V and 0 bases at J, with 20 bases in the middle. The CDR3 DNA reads TGTGCCACCAGCAGAGATGCGTTTTTGGACACCCGAGTGAACACTGAAGCTTTCTTT. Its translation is CATSRDAFLDTRVNTEAFF.

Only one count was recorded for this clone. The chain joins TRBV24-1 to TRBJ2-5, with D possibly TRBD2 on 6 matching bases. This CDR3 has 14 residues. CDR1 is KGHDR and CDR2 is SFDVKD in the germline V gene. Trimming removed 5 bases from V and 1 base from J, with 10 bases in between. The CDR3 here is CATSGAGTQETQYF. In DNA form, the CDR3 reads TGTGCCACCAGTGGCGCGGGAACCCAAGAGACCCAGTACTTC.

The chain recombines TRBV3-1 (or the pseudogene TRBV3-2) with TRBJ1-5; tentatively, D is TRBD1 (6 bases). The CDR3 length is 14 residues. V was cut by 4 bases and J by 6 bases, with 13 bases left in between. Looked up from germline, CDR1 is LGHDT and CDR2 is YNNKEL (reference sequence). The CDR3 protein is CASSPHRDSQPQHF. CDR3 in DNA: TGTGCCAGCAGCCCTCACAGGGATTCTCAGCCCCAGCATTTT.

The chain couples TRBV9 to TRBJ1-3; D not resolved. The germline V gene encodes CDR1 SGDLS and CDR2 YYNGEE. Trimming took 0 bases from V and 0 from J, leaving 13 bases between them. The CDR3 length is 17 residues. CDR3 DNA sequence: TGTGCCAGCAGCGTAGCTAGCAGCTCATACTCTGGAAACACCATATATTTT. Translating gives CASSVASSSYSGNTIYF.

Here the CDR3 DNA reads TGTGCCAGCAGCCCCAGGGCTAGCTCCTATAATTCACCCCTCCACTTT. Its protein product is CASSPRASSYNSPLHF. The genes are TRBV3-1 (or the pseudogene TRBV3-2) and TRBJ1-6, with D possibly matching TRBD1 (5 bases). There are 16 residues in the CDR3. Per germline, CDR1 LGHDT and CDR2 YNNKEL (reference sequence). V lost 4 bases to trimming and J lost 0 bases, with 10 bases between them.

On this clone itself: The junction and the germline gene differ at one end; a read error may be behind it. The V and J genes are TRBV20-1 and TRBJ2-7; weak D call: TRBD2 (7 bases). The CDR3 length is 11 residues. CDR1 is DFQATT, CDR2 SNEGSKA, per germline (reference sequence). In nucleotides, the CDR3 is TGCAGTGCTAAAAGGGGGGGGGCCCCAGACTTC. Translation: CSAKRGGAPDF.

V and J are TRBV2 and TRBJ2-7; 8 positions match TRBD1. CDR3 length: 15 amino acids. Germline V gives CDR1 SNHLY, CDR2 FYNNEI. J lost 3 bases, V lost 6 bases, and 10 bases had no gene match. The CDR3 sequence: CASSPTGTGRYEQYF. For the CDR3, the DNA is TGTGCCAGCAGCCCGACCGGGACAGGTCGCTACGAGCAGTACTTC.

Written as DNA, the CDR3 is TGTGCCAGCAGCCCACTGGGGCAGGGTATTGCCGAGCAGTACTTC. Translation gives CASSPLGQGIAEQYF. The chain combines TRBV7-3 with TRBJ2-7; maybe TRBD1 (5 bases). The V end lost 5 bases, the J end lost 6 bases, and 20 bases lay between the germline ends. Germline CDR1 reads SGHTA; CDR2 reads FQGTGA. CDR3 length: 15 residues.

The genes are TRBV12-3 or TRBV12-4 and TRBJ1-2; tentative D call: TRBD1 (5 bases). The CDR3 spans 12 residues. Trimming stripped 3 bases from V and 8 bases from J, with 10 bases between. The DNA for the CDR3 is TGTGCCAGCAGTTTGTCAGGGATCGGCTACACCTTC. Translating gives CASSLSGIGYTF.

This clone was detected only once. This CDR3 reads CASSEPMNTEAFF. The CDR3 DNA reads as TGTGCCAGCAGTGAACCCATGAACACTGAAGCTTTCTTT. The V and J genes are TRBV6-1 and TRBJ1-1; D is unclear. Trimming took off 2 bases at V and 0 bases at J, with 4 bases between the two ends. CDR3 length: 13 amino acids. Germline V gives CDR1 MNHNS, CDR2 SASEGT.

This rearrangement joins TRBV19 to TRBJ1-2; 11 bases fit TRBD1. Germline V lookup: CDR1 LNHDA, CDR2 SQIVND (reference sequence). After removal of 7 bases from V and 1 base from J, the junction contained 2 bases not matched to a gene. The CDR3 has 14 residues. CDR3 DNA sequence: TGTGCCAGTATGGGGACAGGGGGTAACTATGGCTACACCTTC. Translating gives CASMGTGGNYGYTF.

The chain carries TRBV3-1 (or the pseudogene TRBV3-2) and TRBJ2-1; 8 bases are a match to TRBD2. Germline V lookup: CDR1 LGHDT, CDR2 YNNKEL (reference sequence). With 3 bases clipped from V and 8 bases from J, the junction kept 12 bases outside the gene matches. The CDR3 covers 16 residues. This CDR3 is CASSQGGSGSRDEQFF. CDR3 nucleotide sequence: TGTGCCAGCAGCCAGGGGGGGAGCGGGAGTAGGGATGAGCAGTTCTTC.

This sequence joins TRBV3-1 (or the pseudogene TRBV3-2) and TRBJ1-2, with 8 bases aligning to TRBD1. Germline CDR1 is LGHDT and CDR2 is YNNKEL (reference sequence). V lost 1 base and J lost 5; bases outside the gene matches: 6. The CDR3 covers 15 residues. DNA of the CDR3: TGTGCCAGCAGCCAAGGCGGACAGGGACGGTATGGCTACACCTTC. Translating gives CASSQGGQGRYGYTF.

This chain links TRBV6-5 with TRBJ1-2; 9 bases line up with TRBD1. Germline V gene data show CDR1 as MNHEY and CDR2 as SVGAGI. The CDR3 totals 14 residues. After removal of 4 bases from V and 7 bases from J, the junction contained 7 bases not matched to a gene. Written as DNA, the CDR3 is TGTGCCAGCAGTTCCAGGGACAGGGCGGCTGGCTACACCTTC. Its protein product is CASSSRDRAAGYTF.

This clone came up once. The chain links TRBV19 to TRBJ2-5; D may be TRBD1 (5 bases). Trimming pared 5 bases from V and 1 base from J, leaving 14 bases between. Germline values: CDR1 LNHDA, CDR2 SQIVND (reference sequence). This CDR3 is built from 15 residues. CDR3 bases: TGTGCCAGTAGTTCCCGAGACCAGGGCCAAGAGACCCAGTACTTC. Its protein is CASSSRDQGQETQYF. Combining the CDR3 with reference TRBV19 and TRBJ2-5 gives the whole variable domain DGGITQSPKYLFRKEGQNVTLSCEQNLNHDAMYWYRQDPGQGLRLIYYSQIVNDFQKGDIAEGYSVSREKKESFPLTVTSAQKNPTAFYLCASSSRDQGQETQYFGPGTRLLVL.

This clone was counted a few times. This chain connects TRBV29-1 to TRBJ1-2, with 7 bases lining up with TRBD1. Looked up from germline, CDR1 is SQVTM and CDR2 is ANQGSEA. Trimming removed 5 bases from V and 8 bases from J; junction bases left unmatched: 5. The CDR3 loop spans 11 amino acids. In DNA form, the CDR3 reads TGCAGCGTTAACCAGGGGGACGGCTACACCTTC. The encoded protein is CSVNQGDGYTF.

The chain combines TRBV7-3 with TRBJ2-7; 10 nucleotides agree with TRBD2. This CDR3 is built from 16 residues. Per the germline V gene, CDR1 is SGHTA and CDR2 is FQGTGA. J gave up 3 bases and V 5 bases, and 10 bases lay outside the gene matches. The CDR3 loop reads CASSRDGSSGGYEQYF. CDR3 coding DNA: TGTGCCAGCAGCCGAGATGGGTCTAGCGGGGGCTACGAGCAGTACTTC. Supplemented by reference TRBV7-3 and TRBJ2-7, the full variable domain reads GAGVSQTPSNKVTEKGKYVELRCDPISGHTALYWYRQSLGQGPEFLIYFQGTGAADDSGLPNDRFFAVRPEGSVSTLKIQRTERGDSAVYLCASSRDGSSGGYEQYFGPGTRLTVT.

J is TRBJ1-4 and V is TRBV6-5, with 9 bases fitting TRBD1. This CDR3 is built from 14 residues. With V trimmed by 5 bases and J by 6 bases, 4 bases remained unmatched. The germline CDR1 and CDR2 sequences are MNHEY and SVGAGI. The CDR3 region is CASSNRGRDEKLFF. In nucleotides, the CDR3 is TGTGCCAGCAGTAACAGGGGGCGGGATGAAAAACTGTTTTTT.

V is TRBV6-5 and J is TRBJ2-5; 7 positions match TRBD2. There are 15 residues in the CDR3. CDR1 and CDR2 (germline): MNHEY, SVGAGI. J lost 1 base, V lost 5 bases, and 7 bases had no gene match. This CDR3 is CASSPMGRAQETQYF. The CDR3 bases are TGTGCCAGCAGTCCCATGGGGAGGGCCCAAGAGACCCAGTACTTC.

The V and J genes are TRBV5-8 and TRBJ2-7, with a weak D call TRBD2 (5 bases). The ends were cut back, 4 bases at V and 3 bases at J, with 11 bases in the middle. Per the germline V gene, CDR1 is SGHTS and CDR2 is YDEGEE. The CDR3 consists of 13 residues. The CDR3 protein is CASSRAEGYEQYF. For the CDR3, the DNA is TGTGCCAGCAGCCGGGCCGAGGGCTACGAGCAGTACTTC.

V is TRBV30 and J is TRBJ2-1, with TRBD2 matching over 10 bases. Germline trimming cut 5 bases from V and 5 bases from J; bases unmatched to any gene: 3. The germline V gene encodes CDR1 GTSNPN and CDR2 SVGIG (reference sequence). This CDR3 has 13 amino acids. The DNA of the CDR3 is TGTGCCTGGTCAGGACTAGCGGACAATGAGCAGTTCTTC. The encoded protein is CAWSGLADNEQFF.

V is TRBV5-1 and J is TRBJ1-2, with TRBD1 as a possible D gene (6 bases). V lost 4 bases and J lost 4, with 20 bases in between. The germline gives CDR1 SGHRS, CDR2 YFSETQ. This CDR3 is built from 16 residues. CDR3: CASSPDPQGRGYGYTF. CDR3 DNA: TGCGCCAGCAGCCCGGACCCCCAGGGGCGAGGCTATGGCTACACCTTC.

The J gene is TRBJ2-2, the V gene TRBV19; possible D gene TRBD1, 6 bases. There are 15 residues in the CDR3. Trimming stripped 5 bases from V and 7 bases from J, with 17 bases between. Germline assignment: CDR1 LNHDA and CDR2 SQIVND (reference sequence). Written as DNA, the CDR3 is TGTGCCAGTAGTCAGCAACAGGGTTGGGTCGGGGAGCTGTTTTTT. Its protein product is CASSQQQGWVGELFF.

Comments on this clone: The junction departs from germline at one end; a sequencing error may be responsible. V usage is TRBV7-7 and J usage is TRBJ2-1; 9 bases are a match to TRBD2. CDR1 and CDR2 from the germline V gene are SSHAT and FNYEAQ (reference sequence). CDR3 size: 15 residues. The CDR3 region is CASSLREGAYNEQFF. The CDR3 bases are TGTGCTAGCAGCTTGCGGGAGGGGGCCTACAATGAGCAGTTCTTC.

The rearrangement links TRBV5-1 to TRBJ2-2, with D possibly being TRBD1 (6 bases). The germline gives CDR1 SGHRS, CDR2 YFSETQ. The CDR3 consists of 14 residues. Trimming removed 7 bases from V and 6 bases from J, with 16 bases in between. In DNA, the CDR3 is TGCGCCAGCGAATGGGCCCCAGGGGCCGGGGAGCTGTTTTTT. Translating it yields CASEWAPGAGELFF.